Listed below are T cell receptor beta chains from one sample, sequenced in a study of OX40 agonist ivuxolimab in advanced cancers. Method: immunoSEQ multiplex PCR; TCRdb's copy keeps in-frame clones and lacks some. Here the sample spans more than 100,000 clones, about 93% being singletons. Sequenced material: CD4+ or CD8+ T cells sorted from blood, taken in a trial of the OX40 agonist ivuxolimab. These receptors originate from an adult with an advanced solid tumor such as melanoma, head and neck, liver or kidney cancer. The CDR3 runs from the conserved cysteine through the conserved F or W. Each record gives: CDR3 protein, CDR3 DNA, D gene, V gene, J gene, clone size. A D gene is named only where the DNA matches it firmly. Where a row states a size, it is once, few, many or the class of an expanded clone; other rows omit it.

CDR3aa: CASSKQGYEQYF
CDR3nt: TGTGCCAGCAGTAAACAGGGCTACGAGCAGTACTTC
d_gene: -
v_gene: TRBV6-5
j_gene: TRBJ2-7
abundance: -

CDR3aa: CASSYLAGTGELFF
CDR3nt: TGTGCCAGCAGTTACCTTGCGGGCACCGGGGAGCTGTTTTTT
d_gene: -
v_gene: TRBV6-6
j_gene: TRBJ2-2
abundance: -

CDR3aa: CASRGTVNTEAFF
CDR3nt: TGTGCCAGCAGGGGGACAGTGAACACTGAAGCTTTCTTT
d_gene: TRBD1
v_gene: TRBV6-6
j_gene: TRBJ1-1
abundance: -

CDR3aa: CASIPGQGVLEF
CDR3nt: TGTGCCAGCATCCCTGGACAGGGGGTACTGGAATTT
d_gene: TRBD1
v_gene: TRBV6-5
j_gene: TRBJ1-1
abundance: once

CDR3aa: CASSVAIGGPEETEAFF
CDR3nt: TGTGCCAGCAGCGTAGCAATCGGGGGCCCCGAGGAGACTGAAGCTTTCTTT
d_gene: -
v_gene: TRBV9
j_gene: TRBJ1-1
abundance: -

CDR3aa: CASSQRTAHGAFF
CDR3nt: TGTGCCAGCAGTCAAAGGACTGCGCACGGAGCTTTCTTT
d_gene: -
v_gene: TRBV6-6
j_gene: TRBJ1-1
abundance: -

CDR3aa: CASSLGGGFGEQYF
CDR3nt: TGCGCCAGCAGCTTGGGGGGGGGCTTCGGGGAGCAGTACTTC
d_gene: -
v_gene: TRBV5-1
j_gene: TRBJ2-7
abundance: -

CDR3aa: CAISESTFRGEQYF
CDR3nt: TGTGCCATCAGTGAGTCGACCTTCAGAGGGGAGCAGTACTTC
d_gene: -
v_gene: TRBV10-3
j_gene: TRBJ2-7
abundance: -

CDR3aa: CSVEGGVRPSPRGGEQFF
CDR3nt: TGCAGCGTTGAAGGGGGTGTCCGACCTAGTCCCCGGGGGGGTGAGCAGTTCTTC
d_gene: TRBD2
v_gene: TRBV29-1
j_gene: TRBJ2-1
abundance: -

CDR3aa: CASRTQASSYNEQFF
CDR3nt: TGCGCCAGCAGGACCCAGGCTAGCTCCTACAATGAGCAGTTCTTC
d_gene: -
v_gene: TRBV5-1
j_gene: TRBJ2-1
abundance: -

CDR3aa: CASSLSGEGGTEAFF
CDR3nt: TGTGCCAGCAGCCTTTCCGGGGAGGGAGGCACTGAAGCTTTCTTT
d_gene: -
v_gene: TRBV28
j_gene: TRBJ1-1
abundance: -

CDR3aa: CASSEGAVYEQYF
CDR3nt: TGTGCCAGCAGTGAAGGGGCAGTTTACGAGCAGTACTTC
d_gene: -
v_gene: TRBV25-1
j_gene: TRBJ2-7
abundance: -

CDR3aa: CASSLDRVAFF
CDR3nt: TGTGCCAGCAGCCTCGACAGGGTGGCTTTCTTT
d_gene: TRBD1
v_gene: TRBV6-5
j_gene: TRBJ1-1
abundance: -

CDR3aa: CASSQTGVGEKLFF
CDR3nt: TGCGCCAGCAGCCAAACAGGGGTTGGTGAAAAACTGTTTTTT
d_gene: TRBD1
v_gene: TRBV4-1
j_gene: TRBJ1-4
abundance: once

CDR3aa: CASREQGGSTMNTEAFF
CDR3nt: TGCGCCAGCAGGGAACAGGGCGGGTCGACGATGAACACTGAAGCTTTCTTT
d_gene: -
v_gene: TRBV5-1
j_gene: TRBJ1-1
abundance: -

CDR3aa: CASSRSPQGHTGELFF
CDR3nt: TGCGCCAGCAGCCGAAGCCCGCAGGGGCATACCGGGGAGCTGTTTTTT
d_gene: -
v_gene: TRBV4-1
j_gene: TRBJ2-2
abundance: -